Following are 21 T cell receptor beta chains from one sample sequenced in a study of T cells after yellow fever vaccination. A single record per CDR3 protein comes from TCRdb applying MiXCR to the 5' RACE reads. The table includes 150,000 to 200,000 distinct CDR3 sequences, approximately 6.2% detected once. Sequencing was performed on CD4+ T cells sorted from PBMCs, taken on the day of the first yellow fever vaccination. These receptors came from a man in his late teens or twenties who received the YFV17D yellow fever vaccine.

This clonotype was observed at least ten times. V and J are TRBV10-3 and TRBJ1-2; TRBD1 might be the D (6 bases). Between the trimmed V and J ends, which lost 6 bases and 1 base, there was a span of 15 bases. Looked up from germline, CDR1 is ENHRY and CDR2 is SYGVKD. This CDR3 has 15 amino acids. The CDR3 loop is CAISPRDRINYGYTF. CDR3 nucleotide sequence: TGTGCCATCAGCCCTCGAGACAGGATTAACTATGGCTACACCTTC.

There are a few counts of this clonotype. The J gene is TRBJ1-4, the V gene TRBV7-2, with TRBD1 as a possible D gene (6 bases). V was clipped by 5 bases and J by 1 base, with 14 bases between them. This CDR3 is 16 amino acids long. CDR1 and CDR2 from the germline V gene are SGHTA and FQGNSA. The CDR3 DNA reads as TGTGCCAGCAGCGGTAACAGGGTTGGAACTAATGAAAAACTGTTTTTT. Protein sequence: CASSGNRVGTNEKLFF.

V gene TRBV2 combines with J gene TRBJ1-2, with D uncertain. V was trimmed by 4 bases and J by 4 bases, leaving 13 bases between them. The CDR3 extends over 14 amino acids. CDR1 SNHLY and CDR2 FYNNEI come from the germline V gene. CDR3 region: CASSAGSEIYGYTF. CDR3 nucleotides: TGTGCCAGCAGTGCGGGCAGTGAAATCTATGGCTACACCTTC.

In its sample, this clonotype was seen many times. This chain connects TRBV11-2 to TRBJ2-1; weak D call: TRBD2 (5 bases). CDR1 is SGHAT, CDR2 FQNNGV, per germline. The CDR3 extends over 13 amino acids. V dropped 6 bases and J dropped 8 bases, with 14 bases sitting between them. CDR3 sequence reads: CASSPHTRDEQFF. In DNA form, the CDR3 reads TGTGCCAGCAGTCCACATACGAGGGATGAGCAGTTCTTC.

This clonotype has more than one count but fewer than ten. The chain links TRBV5-1 to TRBJ2-2, with no clear D. CDR1 is SGHRS and CDR2 is YFSETQ in the germline V gene. The germline V and J ends were trimmed by 9 bases and 0 bases, with 9 bases remaining between them. This CDR3 has 13 amino acids. CDR3: CATQPANTGELFF. The CDR3 bases are TGCGCCACACAGCCGGCGAACACCGGGGAGCTGTTTTTT.

This clonotype was recorded at least ten times. This chain joins TRBV11-2 and TRBJ1-5; 8 bases are a match to TRBD1. The CDR3 runs to 16 residues. V lost 4 bases and J lost 7; bases outside the gene matches: 12. CDR1 and CDR2 from the germline V gene are SGHAT and FQNNGV. This CDR3 is CASSSDRQGRWQPQHF. The CDR3 coding sequence is TGTGCCAGCAGCTCGGATAGACAGGGGCGATGGCAGCCCCAGCATTTT.

Only a few counts were recorded for this clonotype. The rearrangement joins TRBV6-2 or TRBV6-3 to TRBJ2-5; no firm D call. This CDR3 spans 12 amino acids. Trimming removed 10 bases from V and 2 bases from J, with 11 bases in between. Germline V gene lookup returns CDR1 MNHEY and CDR2 SVGEGT. CDR3 nucleotide sequence: TGTGCCACCCAGGCCCGACAAGAGACCCAGTACTTC. Amino acids: CATQARQETQYF.

This clonotype was counted many times. The J gene is TRBJ1-5, the V gene TRBV10-3; the D gene is possibly TRBD1 (5 bases). The V end was cut by 2 bases, the J end by 6 bases, with 5 bases between. Per the germline V gene, CDR1 is ENHRY and CDR2 is SYGVKD. The CDR3 is 12 amino acids. The CDR3 region has the DNA TGTGCCATCAGTGAGCAGGGTCAGCCCCAGCATTTT. Encoded protein: CAISEQGQPQHF.

This clonotype was counted ten times or more. V is TRBV9 and J is TRBJ2-2, with D perhaps given as TRBD1 or TRBD2 (5 bases each). Trimming removed 3 bases from V and 2 bases from J, with 14 bases in between. The CDR3 totals 16 residues. CDR1 is SGDLS, CDR2 YYNGEE, per germline. The CDR3 spells CASSAGQLINTGELFF. Here the CDR3 DNA reads TGTGCCAGCAGCGCGGGGCAGTTAATCAACACCGGGGAGCTGTTTTTT.

This clonotype showed up just a few times. The chain has TRBV19 and TRBJ2-1; D ambiguous. The V end lost 1 base, the J end lost 1 base, and 5 bases lay between the germline ends. This CDR3 contains 14 residues. Germline lookup yields CDR1 LNHDA and CDR2 SQIVND (reference sequence). This chain's CDR3 is CASSIGASYNEQFF. The DNA for the CDR3 is TGTGCCAGTAGTATAGGGGCATCCTACAATGAGCAGTTCTTC. Full variable domain (outside the CDR3, taken from reference TRBV19 and TRBJ2-1): DGGITQSPKYLFRKEGQNVTLSCEQNLNHDAMYWYRQDPGQGLRLIYYSQIVNDFQKGDIAEGYSVSREKKESFPLTVTSAQKNPTAFYLCASSIGASYNEQFFGPGTRLTVL.

This clonotype was recorded at least ten times. This chain uses TRBV12-3 or TRBV12-4 with TRBJ1-5, with D maybe TRBD1 (6 bases). The germline V and J ends were trimmed by 4 bases and 6 bases, with 7 bases remaining between them. The CDR3 runs 12 residues. The CDR3 sequence: CASSSQGQPQHF. The CDR3 DNA sequence: TGTGCCAGCAGTTCACAGGGTCAGCCCCAGCATTTT.

V is TRBV6-2 or TRBV6-3 and J is TRBJ2-7, with TRBD1 matching 7 bases. The junction had 9 bases not matched to a gene; V was cut back by 7 bases and J by 6 bases. Looked up from germline, CDR1 is MNHEY and CDR2 is SVGEGT. The CDR3 is 13 residues long. The chain's CDR3 is CASNSRGKGEQYV. In DNA, the CDR3 is TGTGCCAGCAACTCCAGGGGGAAAGGCGAGCAGTACGTC.

This clonotype appeared a single time. This sequence may be a read error, since a much larger clone differs from it by one base. V gene TRBV20-1 combines with J gene TRBJ2-3; perhaps TRBD2 as D (6 bases). The CDR3 spans 12 residues. V lost 5 bases, J lost 1 base, and 7 bases lay in between. Germline V gives CDR1 DFQATT, CDR2 SNEGSKA (reference sequence). CDR3 sequence reads: CSAWGGTDTQYF. DNA for the CDR3: TGCAGTGCTTGGGGGGGCACAGATACGCAGTATTTT.

This clonotype has at least ten counts. This rearrangement joins TRBV5-1 to TRBJ2-3; D is undetermined. V lost 1 base, J lost 4 bases, and 7 bases lay in between. This CDR3 is 13 amino acids long. Per the germline V gene, CDR1 is SGHRS and CDR2 is YFSETQ. The CDR3 here is CASSLRVADTQYF. The CDR3 DNA sequence: TGCGCCAGCAGCTTGCGAGTCGCAGATACGCAGTATTTT.

This clonotype came up a few times. The rearrangement links TRBV7-3 to TRBJ2-3; 9 bases are a match to TRBD2. CDR1 is SGHTA, CDR2 FQGTGA, per germline. The CDR3 spans 17 residues. Trimming took 5 bases from V and 5 from J; bases not matched to a gene: 14. CDR3 DNA sequence: TGTGCCAGCAGCGCCTGGGGACGGGCTAGCGGGAAAGATACGCAGTATTTT. Amino acid sequence: CASSAWGRASGKDTQYF. Filled out from reference TRBV7-3 and TRBJ2-3, the complete variable domain reads GAGVSQTPSNKVTEKGKYVELRCDPISGHTALYWYRQSLGQGPEFLIYFQGTGAADDSGLPNDRFFAVRPEGSVSTLKIQRTERGDSAVYLCASSAWGRASGKDTQYFGPGTRLTVL.

This clonotype was recorded many times. The genes are TRBV7-2 and TRBJ2-7; D might be TRBD2 (6 bases). The germline CDR1 and CDR2 sequences are SGHTA and FQGNSA. Trimming left V 1 base short and J 6 bases short, with 10 bases between. The length of the CDR3 is 13 residues. The CDR3 spells CASSLVRGSEQYF. The CDR3, as DNA: TGTGCCAGCAGCTTAGTACGGGGGTCCGAGCAGTACTTC.

The sample holds many counts of this clonotype. This chain joins TRBV6-1 and TRBJ1-2, with D maybe TRBD1 (5 bases). V lost 4 bases and J lost 3, with 18 bases in between. The germline gives CDR1 MNHNS, CDR2 SASEGT. The CDR3 is 16 residues long. The CDR3 DNA sequence: TGTGCCAGCAGTGCTGCAGGGAGCTTGTATCACTATGGCTACACCTTC. Translation: CASSAAGSLYHYGYTF.

As regards this clonotype: It may be a read error: a sequence one base away is much more abundant. This chain uses TRBV15 with TRBJ2-3; D is uncertain. Germline V gene lookup returns CDR1 LNHNV and CDR2 YYDKDF (reference sequence). Trimming removed 3 bases at V and 4 bases at J, with 11 bases between. The CDR3 runs 14 residues. CDR3 coding DNA: TGTGCCACCAGCAGGGATCTCAGCGCAGATACGCAGTATTTT. Its protein product is CATSRDLSADTQYF.

Concerning this clonotype: This may be a read error, as it is one base from a much larger clone. The V and J genes are TRBV6-2 or TRBV6-3 and TRBJ2-7; no clear D. The CDR3 runs 14 residues. V was shortened by 0 bases and J by 1 base, with 7 bases between the two germline ends. CDR1 MNHEY and CDR2 SVGEGT come from the germline V gene. The CDR3 DNA follows: TGTGCCAGCAGTTACTCGACGGAGTCCTACGAGCAGTACTTC. Translation gives CASSYSTESYEQYF.

This clonotype turned up a few times. The chain has TRBV5-1 and TRBJ2-1; D call uncertain. Germline V gene lookup returns CDR1 SGHRS and CDR2 YFSETQ. The CDR3 runs 13 residues. Trimming took 1 base from V and 5 from J, leaving 7 bases between them. The CDR3 region is CASSLNVNNEQFF. In nucleotides, the CDR3 is TGCGCCAGCAGCTTGAACGTGAACAATGAGCAGTTCTTC.

This clonotype appeared many times. The CDR3: CASSMTSGDYEQYF. The CDR3 coding sequence is TGCGCCAGCAGCATGACTAGCGGGGACTACGAGCAGTACTTC. The chain carries TRBV5-1 and TRBJ2-7; the match to TRBD2 covers 11 bases. Germline CDR1 and CDR2: SGHRS and YFSETQ. J gave up 3 bases and V 4 bases, and 3 bases lay outside the gene matches. The CDR3 totals 14 residues.